This is a list of T cell receptor beta chains from one sample in a study of cytomegalovirus exposure and HLA in healthy donors. Sequencing was performed with immunoSEQ multiplex PCR; in TCRdb, only in-frame clones are kept and a portion is missing. The sample includes about 53,000 clones. The material sequenced was PBMCs. The receptors were sampled from a man between 18 and 29 years old in good health and CMV-seropositive. Each CDR3 is given with its conserved first and last residue. Fields, in order: D gene, J gene, V gene, CDR3 protein, CDR3 DNA. D genes are given only for firm matches.

d_gene: TRBD1; j_gene: TRBJ1-2; v_gene: TRBV28; CDR3aa: CASSFTRTGARGYTF; CDR3nt: TGTGCCAGCAGTTTCACCCGGACAGGGGCTAGGGGCTACACCTTC
d_gene: TRBD2; j_gene: TRBJ2-1; v_gene: TRBV4-2; CDR3aa: CASSQDQWERELLKFF; CDR3nt: TGTGCCAGCAGCCAAGATCAGTGGGAGCGGGAACTCCTCAAGTTCTTC
d_gene: NA; j_gene: TRBJ2-7; v_gene: TRBV14; CDR3aa: CASSHSYEQYF; CDR3nt: TGTGCCAGCAGCCACTCCTACGAGCAGTACTTC
d_gene: NA; j_gene: TRBJ1-1; v_gene: TRBV28; CDR3aa: CASRHIAGAKGEAFF; CDR3nt: TGTGCCAGCAGACATATTGCAGGGGCAAAGGGTGAAGCTTTCTTT
d_gene: NA; j_gene: TRBJ2-2; v_gene: TRBV29-1; CDR3aa: CSVGVGGAPGELFF; CDR3nt: TGCAGCGTTGGGGTAGGAGGGGCACCGGGGGAGCTGTTTTTT
d_gene: NA; j_gene: TRBJ1-6; v_gene: TRBV5-1; CDR3aa: CASSLEGNSPLHF; CDR3nt: TGCGCCAGCAGCTTGGAGGGGAATTCACCCCTCCACTTT
d_gene: NA; j_gene: TRBJ1-5; v_gene: TRBV21-1; CDR3aa: CASRGRYQPQHF; CDR3nt: TGTGCCAGCCGCGGGAGGTATCAGCCCCAGCATTTT
d_gene: NA; j_gene: TRBJ1-1; v_gene: TRBV19; CDR3aa: CASSVGQYNTEAFF; CDR3nt: TGTGCCAGTAGTGTCGGACAGTACAACACTGAAGCTTTCTTT
d_gene: TRBD2; j_gene: TRBJ2-1; v_gene: TRBV2; CDR3aa: CASSEAHIGREGRLEQFF; CDR3nt: TGTGCCAGCAGTGAGGCTCATATTGGGCGGGAGGGCCGCTTGGAGCAGTTCTTC
d_gene: NA; j_gene: TRBJ2-7; v_gene: TRBV10-1; CDR3aa: CASSDATGSYEQYF; CDR3nt: TGCGCCAGCAGTGATGCCACAGGGTCCTACGAGCAGTACTTC
d_gene: NA; j_gene: TRBJ1-1; v_gene: TRBV5-1; CDR3aa: CASSLAGNTEAFF; CDR3nt: TGCGCCAGCAGCTTGGCGGGGAACACTGAAGCTTTCTTT
d_gene: NA; j_gene: TRBJ2-5; v_gene: TRBV9; CDR3aa: CASNGGAWETQYF; CDR3nt: TGTGCCAGCAATGGAGGGGCGTGGGAGACCCAGTACTTC
d_gene: TRBD1; j_gene: TRBJ2-2; v_gene: TRBV5-1; CDR3aa: CASSLHLQGAGTGELFF; CDR3nt: TGCGCCAGCAGCCTTCACCTACAGGGGGCGGGGACCGGGGAGCTGTTTTTT
d_gene: TRBD1; j_gene: TRBJ2-2; v_gene: TRBV5-1; CDR3aa: CASSYRDRANTGELFF; CDR3nt: TGCGCCAGCAGCTACCGGGACAGGGCAAACACCGGGGAGCTGTTTTTT
d_gene: NA; j_gene: TRBJ2-4; v_gene: TRBV5-1; CDR3aa: CASSLEGGRGNIQYF; CDR3nt: TGCGCCAGCAGCTTGGAAGGGGGGAGGGGAAACATTCAGTACTTC
d_gene: NA; j_gene: TRBJ2-7; v_gene: TRBV6-1; CDR3aa: CASGGDINEQYF; CDR3nt: TGTGCCAGCGGAGGGGATATTAACGAGCAGTACTTC
d_gene: NA; j_gene: TRBJ1-2; v_gene: TRBV28; CDR3aa: CASIGTLGGYGYTF; CDR3nt: TGTGCCAGCATCGGTACCTTAGGGGGCTATGGCTACACCTTC
d_gene: TRBD1; j_gene: TRBJ1-5; v_gene: TRBV25-1; CDR3aa: CASSERDRDLSNQPQHF; CDR3nt: TGTGCCAGCAGTGAACGGGACAGGGATTTGAGCAATCAGCCCCAGCATTTT
d_gene: NA; j_gene: TRBJ2-4; v_gene: TRBV4-2; CDR3aa: CASSQEPRWSPGKNIQYF; CDR3nt: TGTGCCAGCAGCCAAGAACCCAGATGGTCCCCGGGCAAAAACATTCAGTACTTC
d_gene: NA; j_gene: TRBJ2-1; v_gene: TRBV28; CDR3aa: CASLNREREQFF; CDR3nt: TGTGCCAGCCTTAACAGGGAGCGGGAGCAGTTCTTC
d_gene: NA; j_gene: TRBJ1-1; v_gene: TRBV30; CDR3aa: CACSRVNTEAFF; CDR3nt: TGTGCCTGCTCACGGGTTAACACTGAAGCTTTCTTT
d_gene: TRBD2; j_gene: TRBJ2-3; v_gene: TRBV5-4; CDR3aa: CASSLKLAGSTDTQYF; CDR3nt: TGTGCCAGCAGCTTGAAACTAGCGGGTAGCACAGATACGCAGTATTTT
d_gene: TRBD1; j_gene: TRBJ2-5; v_gene: TRBV11-3; CDR3aa: CASSGQGETQYF; CDR3nt: TGTGCCAGCAGCGGACAGGGAGAGACCCAGTACTTC
d_gene: NA; j_gene: TRBJ2-5; v_gene: TRBV30; CDR3aa: CAWTMARDVGRYF; CDR3nt: TGTGCCTGGACCATGGCGAGGGACGTCGGGAGGTACTTC
d_gene: TRBD1; j_gene: TRBJ2-3; v_gene: TRBV2; CDR3aa: CASRLTGITDTQYF; CDR3nt: TGTGCCAGCAGATTGACAGGGATCACAGATACGCAGTATTTT
d_gene: TRBD1; j_gene: TRBJ2-7; v_gene: TRBV18; CDR3aa: CASSPGQGEAYF; CDR3nt: TGTGCCAGCTCACCCGGACAGGGAGAAGCGTACTTC
d_gene: NA; j_gene: TRBJ1-2; v_gene: TRBV18; CDR3aa: CASSPSGGGGYTF; CDR3nt: TGTGCCAGCTCTCCCAGCGGGGGAGGAGGCTACACCTTC
d_gene: TRBD1; j_gene: TRBJ2-3; v_gene: TRBV13; CDR3aa: CASSLDRGEDF; CDR3nt: TGTGCCAGCAGCTTGGACAGGGGAGAGGATTTT
d_gene: TRBD1; j_gene: TRBJ2-7; v_gene: TRBV13; CDR3aa: CASSTWDRVHEQYF; CDR3nt: TGTGCCAGCAGCACTTGGGACAGGGTTCACGAGCAGTACTTC
d_gene: NA; j_gene: TRBJ1-4; v_gene: TRBV29-1; CDR3aa: CSVGPGGPNEKLFF; CDR3nt: TGCAGCGTTGGGCCCGGCGGGCCTAATGAAAAACTGTTTTTT
d_gene: TRBD1; j_gene: TRBJ1-2; v_gene: TRBV4-1; CDR3aa: CASSPTGGGYTF; CDR3nt: TGCGCCAGCAGCCCGACAGGGGGTGGCTACACCTTC
d_gene: NA; j_gene: TRBJ1-2; v_gene: TRBV27; CDR3aa: CASSPPGGLPLYF; CDR3nt: TGTGCCAGCAGTCCCCCGGGAGGCCTACCACTTTACTTC
d_gene: NA; j_gene: TRBJ1-2; v_gene: TRBV29-1; CDR3aa: CSADRSGDPGGYTF; CDR3nt: TGCAGCGCCGATAGGTCCGGGGATCCGGGAGGCTACACCTTC
d_gene: TRBD1; j_gene: TRBJ2-2; v_gene: TRBV25-1; CDR3aa: CACSDRDTGELFF; CDR3nt: TGTGCCTGCAGTGACAGGGACACCGGGGAGCTGTTTTTT
d_gene: NA; j_gene: TRBJ2-3; v_gene: TRBV13; CDR3aa: CASSLQADTQYF; CDR3nt: TGTGCCAGCAGCTTACAGGCAGATACGCAGTATTTT
d_gene: NA; j_gene: TRBJ2-7; v_gene: TRBV5-6; CDR3aa: CASSFSSTYEQYF; CDR3nt: TGTGCCAGCAGCTTCAGTTCGACCTACGAGCAGTACTTC
d_gene: TRBD2; j_gene: TRBJ2-7; v_gene: TRBV7-8; CDR3aa: CASSSAGGPVYEQYF; CDR3nt: TGTGCCAGCAGTTCCGCGGGAGGGCCAGTCTACGAGCAGTACTTC
d_gene: NA; j_gene: TRBJ2-7; v_gene: TRBV5-4; CDR3aa: CASSWGVGGYEQYF; CDR3nt: TGTGCCAGCAGCTGGGGCGTGGGGGGCTACGAGCAGTACTTC
d_gene: TRBD2; j_gene: TRBJ2-3; v_gene: TRBV5-1; CDR3aa: CASSWGRLAGTTDTQYF; CDR3nt: TGCGCCAGCAGCTGGGGAAGACTAGCGGGAACCACAGATACGCAGTATTTT
d_gene: TRBD1; j_gene: TRBJ2-5; v_gene: TRBV7-3; CDR3aa: CASSLTGRGPQETQYF; CDR3nt: TGTGCCAGCAGCTTAACTGGCAGGGGGCCCCAAGAGACCCAGTACTTC
d_gene: NA; j_gene: TRBJ2-7; v_gene: TRBV11-3; CDR3aa: CASSSGLQTYEQYF; CDR3nt: TGTGCCAGCAGCTCGGGATTACAAACCTACGAGCAGTACTTC
d_gene: NA; j_gene: TRBJ2-5; v_gene: TRBV7-2; CDR3aa: CASSSNSPRETQYF; CDR3nt: TGTGCCAGCAGCTCCAATAGCCCGAGAGAGACCCAGTACTTC
d_gene: NA; j_gene: TRBJ2-1; v_gene: TRBV28; CDR3aa: CASSLFRSLAPHNEQFF; CDR3nt: TGTGCCAGCAGTTTATTTCGCTCACTAGCCCCCCACAATGAGCAGTTCTTC
d_gene: TRBD1; j_gene: TRBJ1-2; v_gene: TRBV6-6; CDR3aa: CASRQRTGGPNYGYTF; CDR3nt: TGTGCCAGCAGACAACGGACAGGGGGACCTAACTATGGCTACACCTTC
d_gene: TRBD1; j_gene: TRBJ2-5; v_gene: TRBV11-2; CDR3aa: CASNLGDSTGETQYF; CDR3nt: TGTGCCAGCAACTTAGGGGACAGTACAGGGGAGACCCAGTACTTC
d_gene: NA; j_gene: TRBJ1-1; v_gene: TRBV7-8; CDR3aa: CASSPPGLTNTEAFF; CDR3nt: TGTGCCAGCAGCCCCCCGGGACTGACGAACACTGAAGCTTTCTTT
d_gene: TRBD2; j_gene: TRBJ2-5; v_gene: TRBV29-1; CDR3aa: CSASGLAGETQYF; CDR3nt: TGCAGCGCCTCCGGGCTAGCGGGGGAGACCCAGTACTTC
d_gene: NA; j_gene: TRBJ1-1; v_gene: TRBV7-3; CDR3aa: CASSFSMRTEAFF; CDR3nt: TGTGCCAGCAGCTTCTCGATGCGGACTGAAGCTTTCTTT
d_gene: NA; j_gene: TRBJ1-1; v_gene: TRBV27; CDR3aa: CASSFLGGGTEAFF; CDR3nt: TGTGCCAGCAGTTTCCTCGGGGGTGGCACTGAAGCTTTCTTT
d_gene: TRBD1; j_gene: TRBJ2-1; v_gene: TRBV4-1; CDR3aa: CASSRQGQGDNEQFF; CDR3nt: TGCGCCAGCAGCCGTCAGGGACAGGGGGACAATGAGCAGTTCTTC
d_gene: TRBD2; j_gene: TRBJ2-1; v_gene: TRBV19; CDR3aa: CASRGTSGRAAFF; CDR3nt: TGTGCCAGTAGGGGGACTAGCGGGAGGGCCGCGTTCTTC
d_gene: NA; j_gene: TRBJ1-2; v_gene: TRBV28; CDR3aa: CASRPGTPPGYTF; CDR3nt: TGTGCCAGCAGACCGGGGACACCCCCTGGCTACACCTTC
d_gene: TRBD1; j_gene: TRBJ1-1; v_gene: TRBV7-8; CDR3aa: CASSKTGGGTNTEAFF; CDR3nt: TGTGCCAGCAGCAAGACAGGGGGAGGAACGAACACTGAAGCTTTCTTT
d_gene: TRBD1; j_gene: TRBJ1-1; v_gene: TRBV4-1; CDR3aa: CASSQGQGARAFF; CDR3nt: TGCGCCAGCAGCCAGGGGCAGGGGGCGAGAGCTTTCTTT
d_gene: NA; j_gene: TRBJ2-2; v_gene: TRBV4-1; CDR3aa: CASSQVRQVKGDTGELFF; CDR3nt: TGCGCCAGCAGCCAAGTCAGACAGGTAAAGGGGGACACCGGGGAGCTGTTTTTT
d_gene: NA; j_gene: TRBJ2-3; v_gene: TRBV11-2; CDR3aa: CASSLWGPEDTQYF; CDR3nt: TGTGCCAGCAGCTTATGGGGCCCGGAGGATACGCAGTATTTT